The 20 T cell receptor beta chains below all came from one sample that was sequenced in a study of blood T cells in healthy people across ages. For the second PCR, which ran for 7 to 11 cycles, a sample-barcoded 5' primer and a J-beta primer mix were used. Using its own MiXCR run on the 5' RACE reads, TCRdb lists one record per CDR3 protein. The sample lists hundreds of thousands of distinct CDR3 sequences, about 28% occurring once. The sequencing input was blood. The origin of the receptors is a woman of 80 years or more in good health.

This clonotype came up once. A much more abundant neighbour one base away suggests this may be a read error. The chain links TRBV7-7 to TRBJ2-1, with 13 nucleotides matching TRBD2. CDR3 length: 14 amino acids. The germline V gene encodes CDR1 SSHAT and CDR2 FNYEAQ (reference sequence). This CDR3 reads CTSSGGTSGDGQFF. The CDR3 bases are TGTACTAGCAGCGGGGGGACTAGCGGGGATGGCCAGTTCTTC.

In its sample, this clonotype was seen many times. The V call is TRBV7-2, the J call TRBJ1-2; no clear D gene. Germline V gene lookup returns CDR1 SGHTA and CDR2 FQGNSA. The V end was cut by 3 bases, the J end by 8 bases, with 10 bases between. The CDR3 has 12 residues. CDR3 amino acids: CASSLARLGYTF. The CDR3 coding sequence is TGTGCCAGCAGCTTGGCGCGTCTGGGCTACACCTTC.

A remark on this clonotype: A single base separates this from a much larger clone, so it may be a read error. The genes are TRBV9 and TRBJ2-1, with D tentatively TRBD1 (5 bases). Germline V gives CDR1 SGDLS, CDR2 YYNGEE. Trimming pared 3 bases from V and 5 bases from J, leaving 18 bases between. This CDR3 is built from 16 residues. This CDR3 is CASSDRQTKSHNEQFF. The CDR3 nucleotides are TGTGCCAGCAGCGATAGACAGACGAAATCCCACAATGAGCAGTTCTTC. The full variable domain, in which reference TRBV9 and TRBJ2-1 provide the parts outside the CDR3, is DSGVTQTPKHLITATGQRVTLRCSPRSGDLSVYWYQQSLDQGLQFLIQYYNGEERAKGNILERFSAQQFPDLHSELNLSSLELGDSALYFCASSDRQTKSHNEQFFGPGTRLTVL.

The chain carries TRBV7-2 and TRBJ1-1, with no clear D. CDR3 length equals 12 residues. V lost 5 bases and J lost 4, with 8 bases in between. Looked up from germline, CDR1 is SGHTA and CDR2 is FQGNSA. CDR3 sequence (DNA): TGTGCCAGCAGCCTGTACGTCACTGAAGCTTTCTTT. Translation: CASSLYVTEAFF.

The sample holds a few counts of this clonotype. This chain links TRBV7-9 with TRBJ1-1; D not certain. The CDR3 consists of 14 residues. Germline CDR1 and CDR2: SEHNR and FQNEAQ (reference sequence). V lost 5 bases and J 4 bases, leaving 14 bases between the germline ends. DNA for the CDR3: TGTGCCAGCAGCCCCTCCGGGAGGCGCACTGAAGCTTTCTTT. This gives the protein CASSPSGRRTEAFF.

This clonotype was recorded at least ten times. The J gene is TRBJ2-5, the V gene TRBV7-2; D gene uncertain. The CDR3 sequence is 14 residues long. From germline, CDR1 is SGHTA and CDR2 FQGNSA. V was cut by 2 bases and J by 13 bases, with 20 bases left in between. CDR3 loop: CASSLSSGIEDRYF. The CDR3 DNA sequence: TGTGCCAGCAGCTTAAGCTCAGGAATAGAGGATCGGTACTTC.

About this clonotype itself: One end of the junction does not line up with germline, which may come from a read error. The V and J genes are TRBV15 and TRBJ2-7; unclear D gene. Germline CDR1 is LNHNV and CDR2 is YYDKDF (reference sequence). This CDR3 is 13 amino acids long. In nucleotides, the CDR3 is TGTGCCACCCGCAGAGATGTGGGTTACGAGCAGTACTTC. Translated: CATRRDVGYEQYF.

The chain recombines TRBV5-1 with TRBJ2-3, with a possible D match to TRBD1 (5 bases). This CDR3 contains 14 residues. CDR1 SGHRS and CDR2 YFSETQ come from the germline V gene. V lost 4 bases and J 5 bases, leaving 14 bases between the germline ends. CDR3 sequence: CASSNQGFEDTQYF. CDR3 sequence (DNA): TGCGCCAGCAGCAATCAGGGCTTCGAAGATACGCAGTATTTT.

At least ten counts were recorded for this clonotype. The genes are TRBV4-1 and TRBJ1-2; a possible D gene is TRBD1 (5 bases). The CDR3 is 13 amino acids. Germline CDR1 reads MGHRA; CDR2 reads YSYEKL. With 4 bases removed from V and 2 bases from J, the gap between germline ends came to 8 bases. The CDR3 nucleotides are TGCGCCAGCAGCCGAGACAGCAACTATGGCTACACCTTC. It is translated as CASSRDSNYGYTF.

This clonotype has more than one count but fewer than ten. The CDR3: CAWRRDGFGADTQYF. The CDR3 DNA follows: TGTGCCTGGAGGCGGGACGGTTTTGGGGCAGATACGCAGTATTTT. The chain uses TRBV30 and TRBJ2-3, with D perhaps matching TRBD2 (6 bases). Per the germline V gene, CDR1 is GTSNPN and CDR2 is SVGIG (reference sequence). Trimming shortened V by 3 bases and J by 4 bases, and 17 bases separated the two germline ends. The CDR3 totals 15 residues. The complete variable domain, with remaining parts taken from reference TRBV30 and TRBJ2-3, reads SQTIHQWPATLVQPVGSPLSLECTVEGTSNPNLYWYRQAAGRGLQLLFYSVGIGQISSEVPQNLSASRPQDRQFILSSKKLLLSDSGFYLCAWRRDGFGADTQYFGPGTRLTVL.

To note about this clonotype: A much larger clone differs from this one at a single base, so this may be a read error. This chain joins TRBV3-1 and TRBJ2-3; the D gene is possibly TRBD1 (7 bases). The CDR3 contains 17 residues. Trimming took 2 bases from V and 2 from J, leaving 17 bases between them. Germline V gene lookup returns CDR1 LGHDT and CDR2 YNNKEL (reference sequence). This CDR3 reads CASSQSSRGAVTDTQYF. CDR3 nucleotides: TGTGCCAGCAGCCAATCTAGCAGGGGGGCAGTCACAGATACGCAGTATTTT.

The table lists this clonotype with many counts. This sequence joins TRBV9 and TRBJ1-5, with a possible D match to TRBD1 (5 bases). Germline values: CDR1 SGDLS, CDR2 YYNGEE. The CDR3 is 15 amino acids. V gave up 3 bases and J gave up 3 bases, with 13 bases separating them. The CDR3 region is CASSAFGTTNQPQHF. The CDR3 DNA sequence: TGTGCCAGCAGCGCCTTCGGGACCACCAATCAGCCCCAGCATTTT.

The rearrangement uses TRBV20-1 and TRBJ2-6; TRBD2 is a possible D gene (5 bases). This CDR3 has 15 residues. The ends were cut back, 0 bases at V and 2 bases at J, with 8 bases in the middle. From germline, CDR1 is DFQATT and CDR2 SNEGSKA (reference sequence). The CDR3 spells CSAREFGTGANVLTF. CDR3 bases: TGCAGTGCTAGAGAATTCGGGACTGGGGCCAACGTCCTGACTTTC.

This clonotype was observed many times. The gene calls are TRBV6-5 and TRBJ1-2; no clear D gene. V lost 5 bases, J lost 3 bases, and 13 bases lay in between. Germline V gene data show CDR1 as MNHEY and CDR2 as SVGAGI. The CDR3 is made up of 14 amino acids. The CDR3 loop is CASSRGAEDYGYTF. As DNA, the CDR3 is TGTGCCAGCAGTCGCGGCGCCGAGGACTATGGCTACACCTTC.

Comments on this clonotype: One base away lies a much larger clone, so this may be a sequencing read error. The rearrangement links TRBV4-3 to TRBJ2-5; D possibly corresponds to TRBD2 (6 bases). CDR1 is LGHNA, CDR2 YSLEER, per germline. The ends were cut back, 0 bases at V and 11 bases at J, with 25 bases in the middle. The length of the CDR3 is 17 residues. CDR3 coding DNA: TGCGCCAGCAGCCAAGATTTTTCTACTAGCTTTACGAATGAGCAGTACTTC. As protein: CASSQDFSTSFTNEQYF.

This clonotype was seen a few times. The V and J genes are TRBV28 and TRBJ2-7, with D possibly matching TRBD1 (5 bases). V lost 3 bases and J 4 bases, leaving 16 bases between the germline ends. CDR3 size: 15 residues. Per germline, CDR1 MDHEN and CDR2 SYDVKM. The CDR3 nucleotides are TGTGCCAGCAGTTTGGGTGGGGCCGGACGATACGAGCAGTACTTC. As protein: CASSLGGAGRYEQYF.

A remark on this clonotype: Relative to the germline gene, one junction end is altered; a read error may explain this. This chain uses TRBV28 with TRBJ2-7; D gene unclear. CDR1 is MDHEN and CDR2 is SYDVKM in the germline V gene. The CDR3 has 11 amino acids. The CDR3 region is CVSSLWSEQYF. The CDR3 coding sequence is TGTGTCAGCAGTTTATGGTCCGAGCAGTACTTC.

This clonotype was observed many times. V is TRBV5-4 and J is TRBJ2-7; TRBD1 matches 7 bases. CDR1 and CDR2 (germline): SGHNT, YYREEE (reference sequence). V was clipped by 5 bases and J by 2 bases; unmatched bases: 4. The CDR3 totals 13 residues. Here the CDR3 DNA reads TGTGCCAGCAGACAGGGGTCGACCTACGAGCAGTACTTC. It yields the protein CASRQGSTYEQYF.

This clonotype was detected a few times. The V gene is TRBV6-1, the J gene TRBJ1-1, with unresolved D. The germline V and J ends were trimmed by 7 bases and 0 bases, with 9 bases remaining between them. The CDR3 sequence is 13 residues long. Germline V CDR1 and CDR2: MNHNS, SASEGT. This CDR3 is CASKWGVNTEAFF. The CDR3 nucleotides read TGTGCCAGCAAATGGGGTGTGAACACTGAAGCTTTCTTT.

This clonotype has ten or more counts. The chain combines TRBV5-1 with TRBJ1-1, with D unclear. The V end lost 4 bases, the J end lost 0 bases, and 13 bases lay between the germline ends. Germline-derived CDR1 and CDR2 are SGHRS and YFSETQ. The CDR3 has 15 residues. The CDR3 is CASSVRTGMNTEAFF. For the CDR3, the DNA is TGCGCCAGCAGCGTCCGAACGGGGATGAACACTGAAGCTTTCTTT. The entire variable domain, with the rest obtained from reference TRBV5-1 and TRBJ1-1, is as follows: KAGVTQTPRYLIKTRGQQVTLSCSPISGHRSVSWYQQTPGQGLQFLFEYFSETQRNKGNFPGRFSGRQFSNSRSEMNVSTLELGDSALYLCASSVRTGMNTEAFFGQGTRLTVV.